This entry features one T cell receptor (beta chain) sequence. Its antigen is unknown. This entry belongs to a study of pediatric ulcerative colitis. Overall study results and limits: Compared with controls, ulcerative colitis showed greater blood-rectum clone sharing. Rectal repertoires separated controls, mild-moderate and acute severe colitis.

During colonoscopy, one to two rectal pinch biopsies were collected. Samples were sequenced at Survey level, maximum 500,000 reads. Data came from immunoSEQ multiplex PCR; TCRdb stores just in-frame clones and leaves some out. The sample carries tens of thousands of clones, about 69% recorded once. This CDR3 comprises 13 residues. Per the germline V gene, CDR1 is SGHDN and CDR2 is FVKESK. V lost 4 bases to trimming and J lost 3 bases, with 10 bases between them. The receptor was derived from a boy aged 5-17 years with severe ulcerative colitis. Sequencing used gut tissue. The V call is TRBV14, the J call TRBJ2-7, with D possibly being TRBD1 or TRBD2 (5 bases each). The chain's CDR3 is CASSRGSNYEQYF. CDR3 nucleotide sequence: TGTGCCAGCAGCCGGGGGAGCAACTACGAGCAGTACTTC.